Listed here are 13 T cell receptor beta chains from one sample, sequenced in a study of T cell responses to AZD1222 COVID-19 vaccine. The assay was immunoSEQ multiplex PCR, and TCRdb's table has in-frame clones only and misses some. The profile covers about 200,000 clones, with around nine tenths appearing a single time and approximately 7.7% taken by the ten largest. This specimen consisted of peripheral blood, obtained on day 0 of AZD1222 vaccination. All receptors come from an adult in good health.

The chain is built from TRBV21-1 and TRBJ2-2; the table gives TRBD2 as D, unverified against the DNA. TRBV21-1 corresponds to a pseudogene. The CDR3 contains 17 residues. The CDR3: CATSKDGRGGAIGELFF. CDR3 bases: TGTGCCACCAGCAAAGACGGGCGCGGGGGGGCGATCGGGGAGCTGTTTTTT.

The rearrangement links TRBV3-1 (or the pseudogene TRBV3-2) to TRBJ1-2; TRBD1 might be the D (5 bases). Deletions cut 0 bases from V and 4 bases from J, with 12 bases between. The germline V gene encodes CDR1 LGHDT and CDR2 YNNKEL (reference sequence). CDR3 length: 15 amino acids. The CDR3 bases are TGTGCCAGCAGCCAAGAGACGAGGGGATCCTATGGCTACACCTTC. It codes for CASSQETRGSYGYTF.

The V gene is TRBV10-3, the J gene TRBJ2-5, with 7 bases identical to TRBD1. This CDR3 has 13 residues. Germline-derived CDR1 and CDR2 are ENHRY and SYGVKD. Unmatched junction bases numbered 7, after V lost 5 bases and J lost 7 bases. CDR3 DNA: TGTGCCATCAGTCCGGACAGGCCGGGGACCCAGTACTTC. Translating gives CAISPDRPGTQYF.

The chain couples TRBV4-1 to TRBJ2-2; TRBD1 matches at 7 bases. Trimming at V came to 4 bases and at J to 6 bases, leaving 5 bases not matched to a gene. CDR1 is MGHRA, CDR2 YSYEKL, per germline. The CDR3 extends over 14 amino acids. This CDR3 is CASSLDRVPGELFF. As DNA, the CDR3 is TGCGCCAGCAGCCTCGACAGGGTCCCCGGGGAGCTGTTTTTT.

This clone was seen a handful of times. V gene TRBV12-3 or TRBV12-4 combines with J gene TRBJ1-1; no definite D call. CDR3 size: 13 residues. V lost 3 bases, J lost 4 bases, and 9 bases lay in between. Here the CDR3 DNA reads TGTGCCAGCAGTTTTGGGCAAGGCACTGAAGCTTTCTTT. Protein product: CASSFGQGTEAFF.

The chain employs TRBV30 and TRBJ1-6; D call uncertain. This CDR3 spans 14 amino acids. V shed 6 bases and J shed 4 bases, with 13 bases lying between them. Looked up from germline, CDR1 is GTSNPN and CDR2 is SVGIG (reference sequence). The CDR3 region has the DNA TGTGCCTGCCGACCGGAAATATATAATTCACCCCTCCACTTT. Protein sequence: CACRPEIYNSPLHF.

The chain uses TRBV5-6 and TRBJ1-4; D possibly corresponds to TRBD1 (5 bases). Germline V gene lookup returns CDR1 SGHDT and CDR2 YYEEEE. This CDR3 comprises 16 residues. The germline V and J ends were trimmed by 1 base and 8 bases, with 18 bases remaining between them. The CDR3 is CASSLSGAGFYEKLFF. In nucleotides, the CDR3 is TGTGCCAGCAGCTTGAGTGGGGCAGGGTTTTACGAAAAACTGTTTTTT.

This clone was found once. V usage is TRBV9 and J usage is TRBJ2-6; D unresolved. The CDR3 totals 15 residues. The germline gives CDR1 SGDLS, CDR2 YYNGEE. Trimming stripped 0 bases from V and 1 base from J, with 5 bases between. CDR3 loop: CASSVVESGANVLTF. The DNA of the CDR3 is TGTGCCAGCAGCGTAGTCGAATCTGGGGCCAACGTCCTGACTTTC.

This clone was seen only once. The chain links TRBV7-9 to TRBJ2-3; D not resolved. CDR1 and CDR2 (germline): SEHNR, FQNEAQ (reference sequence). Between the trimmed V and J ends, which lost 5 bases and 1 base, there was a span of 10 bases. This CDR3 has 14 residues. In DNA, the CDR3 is TGTGCCAGCAGCCCTACGTGGGGCACAGATACGCAGTATTTT. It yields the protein CASSPTWGTDTQYF.

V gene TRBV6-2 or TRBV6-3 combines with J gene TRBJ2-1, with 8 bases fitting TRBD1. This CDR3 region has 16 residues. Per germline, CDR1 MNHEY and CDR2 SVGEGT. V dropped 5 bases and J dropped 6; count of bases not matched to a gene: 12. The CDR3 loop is CASSHLGQGVTNEQFF. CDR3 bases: TGTGCCAGCAGTCACCTCGGACAGGGAGTGACCAATGAGCAGTTCTTC.

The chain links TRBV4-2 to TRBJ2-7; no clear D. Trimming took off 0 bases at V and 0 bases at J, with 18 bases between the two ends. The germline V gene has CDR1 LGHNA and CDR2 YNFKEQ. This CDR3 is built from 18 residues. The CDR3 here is CASSQDQAAGESSYEQYF. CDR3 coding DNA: TGTGCCAGCAGCCAAGATCAGGCTGCCGGCGAGAGCTCCTACGAGCAGTACTTC.

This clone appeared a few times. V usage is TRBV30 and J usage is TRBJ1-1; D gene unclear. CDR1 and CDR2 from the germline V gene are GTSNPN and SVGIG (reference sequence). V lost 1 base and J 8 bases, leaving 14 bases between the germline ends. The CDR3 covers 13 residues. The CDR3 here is CAWSARSSPEAFF. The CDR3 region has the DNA TGTGCCTGGAGTGCCAGGTCTTCCCCAGAAGCTTTCTTT.

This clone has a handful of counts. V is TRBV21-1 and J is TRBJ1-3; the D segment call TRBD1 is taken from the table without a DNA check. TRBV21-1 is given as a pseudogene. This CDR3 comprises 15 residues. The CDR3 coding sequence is TGTGCCAGCAGCAAAGCGTTGACAGGGTCAAACACCATATATTTT. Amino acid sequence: CASSKALTGSNTIYF.